This entry features one T cell receptor beta chain sequence. Assay used: immunoSEQ multiplex PCR; TCRdb lists only in-frame clones, some missing. The sample holds 100,000 to 150,000 clones; more than 85% are singletons and the top ten take about 1.9%. These data originate in a study of blood T cell repertoires in COVID-19. The CDR3 is 16 amino acids. Trimming removed 1 base from V and 3 bases from J; junction bases left unmatched: 4. The germline V gene encodes CDR1 SEHNR and CDR2 FQNEAQ (reference sequence). Sequencing was performed on peripheral blood. This sequence joins TRBV7-9 and TRBJ2-3; 10 bases align to TRBD2. The TCR originated in a man aged 50-59 years with COVID-19, enrolled during active disease. CDR3 sequence: CASSLDLAGVTDTQYF. The CDR3 DNA reads as TGTGCCAGCAGCTTAGACCTAGCGGGAGTGACAGATACGCAGTATTTT.